This T cell receptor (beta chain) originates from a study of T cells after yellow fever vaccination (dated by TCRdb to between 2018 and 2021). A note on the overall study: The SMART-Seq v4 Ultra Low Input RNA kit was used to prepare libraries from fractions with low cell numbers. Two healthy male donors made up the cohort, one aged 18 to 30 years and the other aged 30 to 39 years. Bulk TCR alpha and beta repertoires were sequenced longitudinally to track T-cell clones before and after primary and booster YFV17D yellow fever vaccination. Bulk PBMC replicates and cell subsets were isolated from blood drawn at multiple timepoints before and after both primary and secondary immunization.

After removal of 4 bases from V and 5 bases from J, the junction retains 18 bases not matched to a gene. From the germline V gene (reference sequence), CDR1 is DFQATT and CDR2 is SNEGSKA. Spanning cysteine to phenylalanine, the CDR3 consists of 18 amino acids. Just CDR3 DNA is preserved here, 54 bases in frame from base 1. This specimen's treatment or condition label, per the study, means: live attenuated yellow fever vaccine strain. At each blood-draw timepoint, two biological replicates of bulk PBMCs were obtained. PBMCs were isolated from peripheral blood using a standard Ficoll-Paque protocol. RNA was extracted with TriZol from bulk PBMCs, CD4 and CD8 fractions, and dextramer-positive and dextramer-negative fractions. Broad study findings and their caveats: Computational filtering was required because FACS-sorted repertoires could contain abundant contaminating clonotypes from the bulk population. After the booster, most of the clones that had expanded following primary vaccination were detected again (just under 97% of CD4 and around 88% of CD8), which suggests that memory was broadly maintained. Only a couple of donors were included in the study, so the extent to which the findings can be generalized is limited. Compared with the primary T-cell response, the secondary T-cell response was weaker but faster, peaking on day 5 rather than day 15. A small fraction of clonotypes showed up in both the CD4 and CD8 compartments, probably as a result of convergent recombination.

This sample was sequenced with an Illumina NovaSeq 6000. Synthesis of TCR cDNA relied on 5'RACE template switching, a step that introduced a universal primer site along with unique molecular identifiers. cDNA synthesis was primed from both the TCR alpha and TCR beta constant segments. Two PCR steps were used to amplify libraries, with sample barcodes and sequencing adapters being added in the second step. Sequencing of libraries was done on Illumina HiSeq 2500 (2x100 bp) or NovaSeq (2x150 bp). In the paper's pipeline: MIGEC was used to demultiplex reads and collapse the reads into UMI consensus sequences, and MiXCR was used for V(D)J alignment. Vaccine-responding clonotypes were identified with edgeR using replicate PBMC samples, with FDR below 0.01 and a log2 fold change above 5 up to day 15 being required. CD4 or CD8 identity was assigned to each bulk clonotype according to whether the clonotype was present at higher abundance in the sequenced CD4 repertoire or the sequenced CD8 repertoire. The raw public reads went through TCRdb reprocessing: fastp at Q25, MiXCR clone calling, in-frame beta chains kept. Rows are unified per CDR3 protein, each entry keeping the most common DNA and genes. TCRdb's processing, not the authors' own work, is the source of the V and J calls. The table for this sample lists 250,000 to 350,000 distinct CDR3 sequences; approximately 4% of them were counted only once. The ten top clones hold roughly a fifth of the sample.

Ten or more counts support this clonotype. This clone's antigen is unknown. The input lacks base qualities; no much larger clone sits a single base away. The input for sequencing was PBMCs, taken 15 days after the yellow fever booster vaccination. Here the chain combines TRBV20-1 and TRBJ2-5; 11 nucleotides in the junction match TRBD2. This receptor was taken from a man aged 18 to 35 who received the YFV17D yellow fever vaccine. The CDR3 in this case is CSATPVPSGGTWRETQYF. The base sequence is TGCAGTGCTACCCCCGTCCCTAGCGGGGGGACCTGGAGGGAGACCCAGTACTTC.